This TCR beta chain was documented in a study of shared clonotypes between healthy human individuals. Overall study findings and caveats: Only blood underwent sampling, and tissue repertoires likely differ.

On this clone itself: Its antigen is currently unknown.

The DNA input per sorted-subset replicate PCR was 150 to 200 ng, corresponding to around 28,000 T cell genomes. TCRdb's copy holds only in-frame clones and misses some; the assay was immunoSEQ multiplex PCR. The sample includes around 2.5 million clones, approximately 93% of them seen just once. Looked up from germline, CDR1 is SNHLY and CDR2 is FYNNEI. V was shortened by 10 bases and J by 5 bases, with 23 bases between the two germline ends. The CDR3 sequence is 15 residues long. The investigators split CD4+ cells into a CD45RA+ naive subset and a CD45RA-negative memory subset. The receptor comes from a man between 18 and 29 years old in good health. Some clones in this sample may be carry-over from other donors' samples. What was sequenced was naive CD4+ T cells from PBMCs. Subset defined: CD45RA+ positively selected. The chain uses TRBV2 and TRBJ1-1; maybe TRBD1 (6 bases). The CDR3 DNA is TGTGCCACCCATGGGGGGGGCAGGGGAAGGACTGAAGCTTTCTTT. Protein product: CATHGGGRGRTEAFF.